The rows below give T cell receptor beta chains drawn from one sample of a study of blood T cells in healthy people across ages. TCRdb re-called the 5' RACE reads with MiXCR, one entry per CDR3 protein. Among hundreds of thousands of distinct CDR3 sequences, around 41% were seen once, and the ten largest hold 30%. Sequencing was performed on blood. The receptors originated from a man older than 75 in good health. The CDR3 runs from the conserved cysteine through the conserved F or W. The D gene is left open where the match is weak. For some rows the clone size is stated as once, few or many, or as a class when expanded; others skip it.

abundance	d_gene	v_gene	j_gene	CDR3nt	CDR3aa
-	TRBD2	TRBV6-1	TRBJ2-3	TGTGCCAGCAGTCAACTAGCGGGAGACCACACAGATACGCAGTATTTT	CASSQLAGDHTDTQYF
many	-	TRBV20-1	TRBJ2-5	TGCAGTGCTAGAGATCGGGGTTTCGAGACCCAGTACTTC	CSARDRGFETQYF
-	TRBD1	TRBV20-1	TRBJ2-3	TGCAGTGCTAGCAAACCTAAGACAGGGACCATCACAGATACGCAGTATTTT	CSASKPKTGTITDTQYF
-	TRBD2	TRBV6-2/TRBV6-3	TRBJ2-1	TGTGCCAGCAAACGGTTGGGGGGGAATGAGCAGTTCTTC	CASKRLGGNEQFF
few	-	TRBV6-2/TRBV6-3	TRBJ1-1	TGTGCCAGCAGACAATTCAGGGGCATGAACACTGAAGCTTTCTTT	CASRQFRGMNTEAFF
-	-	TRBV6-4	TRBJ2-7	TGTGCCAGCAGTCCAGGACCTGACTCCTACGAGCAGTACTTC	CASSPGPDSYEQYF
-	TRBD1	TRBV7-2	TRBJ2-2	TGTGCCAGCAGCCAGGGACAGGGTTGGGCCGGGGAGCTGTTTTTT	CASSQGQGWAGELFF
-	TRBD1	TRBV6-2/TRBV6-3	TRBJ1-5	TGTGCCAGCAGTTACGGGGGACAGTATAGCAATCAGCCCCAGCATTTT	CASSYGGQYSNQPQHF
few	TRBD2	TRBV7-6	TRBJ2-1	TGTGCCAGCAGCTTAAGGCCGGTGGCTAGCGGAAAACAGAATGAGCAGTTCTTC	CASSLRPVASGKQNEQFF
-	-	TRBV13	TRBJ2-2	TGTGCCAGCAGAAGCAGGGCCGGGGAGCTGTTTTTT	CASRSRAGELFF